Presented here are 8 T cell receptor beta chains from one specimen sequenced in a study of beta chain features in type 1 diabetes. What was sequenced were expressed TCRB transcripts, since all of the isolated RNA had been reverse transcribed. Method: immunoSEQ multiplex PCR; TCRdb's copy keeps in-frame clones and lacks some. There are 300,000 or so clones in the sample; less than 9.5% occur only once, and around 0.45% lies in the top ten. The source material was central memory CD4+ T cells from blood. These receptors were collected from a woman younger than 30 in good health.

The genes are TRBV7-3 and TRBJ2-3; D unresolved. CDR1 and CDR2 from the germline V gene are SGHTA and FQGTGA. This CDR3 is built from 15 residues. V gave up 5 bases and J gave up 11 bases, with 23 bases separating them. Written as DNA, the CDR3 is TGTGCCAGCAGCCATACAATGGCCCGTGATACGGGGCAGTATTTT. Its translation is CASSHTMARDTGQYF.

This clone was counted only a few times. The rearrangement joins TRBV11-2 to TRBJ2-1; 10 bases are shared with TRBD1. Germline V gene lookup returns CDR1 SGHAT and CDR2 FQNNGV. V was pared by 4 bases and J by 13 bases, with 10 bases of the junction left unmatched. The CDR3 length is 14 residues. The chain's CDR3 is CASSYSTGGGQQFF. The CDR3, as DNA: TGTGCCAGCAGCTATTCGACAGGGGGCGGACAACAGTTCTTC. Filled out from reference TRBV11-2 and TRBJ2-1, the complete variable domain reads EAGVAQSPRYKIIEKRQSVAFWCNPISGHATLYWYQQILGQGPKLLIQFQNNGVVDDSQLPKDRFSAERLKGVDSTLKIQPAKLEDSAVYLCASSYSTGGGQQFFGPGTRLTVL.

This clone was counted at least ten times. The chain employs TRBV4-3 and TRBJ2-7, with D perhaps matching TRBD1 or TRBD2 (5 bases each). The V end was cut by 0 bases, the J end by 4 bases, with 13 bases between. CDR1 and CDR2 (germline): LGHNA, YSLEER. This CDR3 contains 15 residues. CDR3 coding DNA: TGCGCCAGCAGCCAAGATCCAAATTGGGGGTACGAGCAGTACTTC. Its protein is CASSQDPNWGYEQYF.

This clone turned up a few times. The CDR3 coding sequence is TGTGCCAGCAGCGTAGGAACTTCAAGACTAGCGGGATCCGAGCAGTTCTTC. Its translation: CASSVGTSRLAGSEQFF. The V and J genes are TRBV9 and TRBJ2-1; the match to TRBD2 covers 11 bases. The CDR3 extends over 17 amino acids. Per the germline V gene, CDR1 is SGDLS and CDR2 is YYNGEE. The ends lost 0 bases at V and 10 bases at J; junction bases unmatched: 12. Complete variable domain (other parts from reference TRBV9 and TRBJ2-1): DSGVTQTPKHLITATGQRVTLRCSPRSGDLSVYWYQQSLDQGLQFLIQYYNGEERAKGNILERFSAQQFPDLHSELNLSSLELGDSALYFCASSVGTSRLAGSEQFFGPGTRLTVL.

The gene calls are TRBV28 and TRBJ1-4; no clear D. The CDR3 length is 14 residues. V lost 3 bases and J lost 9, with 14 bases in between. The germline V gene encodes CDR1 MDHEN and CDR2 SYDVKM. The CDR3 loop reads CASSFPGQWKKLFF. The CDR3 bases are TGTGCCAGCAGTTTTCCCGGTCAATGGAAAAAACTGTTTTTT.

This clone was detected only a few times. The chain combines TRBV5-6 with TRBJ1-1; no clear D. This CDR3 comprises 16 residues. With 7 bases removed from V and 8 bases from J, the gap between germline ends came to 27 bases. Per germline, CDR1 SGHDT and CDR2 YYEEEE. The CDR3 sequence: CASSDSGPGELLEAFF. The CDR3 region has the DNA TGTGCCAGCTCCGACTCCGGTCCAGGAGAACTTTTGGAAGCTTTCTTT.

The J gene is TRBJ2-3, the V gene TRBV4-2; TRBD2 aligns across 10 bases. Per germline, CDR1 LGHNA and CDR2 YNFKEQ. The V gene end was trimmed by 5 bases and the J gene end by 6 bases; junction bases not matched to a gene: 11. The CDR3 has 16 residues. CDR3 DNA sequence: TGTGCCAGCAGCTCGAAAAAGCGGGAGGGCCTCGATACGCAGTATTTT. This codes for CASSSKKREGLDTQYF.

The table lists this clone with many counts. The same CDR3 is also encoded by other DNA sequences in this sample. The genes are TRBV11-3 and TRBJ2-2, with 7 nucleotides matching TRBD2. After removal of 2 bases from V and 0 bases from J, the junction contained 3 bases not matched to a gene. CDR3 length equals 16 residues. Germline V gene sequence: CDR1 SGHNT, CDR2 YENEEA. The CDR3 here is CASSLSRGANTGELFF. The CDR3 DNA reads TGTGCCAGCAGCTTAAGCCGGGGGGCGAACACCGGGGAGCTGTTTTTT.